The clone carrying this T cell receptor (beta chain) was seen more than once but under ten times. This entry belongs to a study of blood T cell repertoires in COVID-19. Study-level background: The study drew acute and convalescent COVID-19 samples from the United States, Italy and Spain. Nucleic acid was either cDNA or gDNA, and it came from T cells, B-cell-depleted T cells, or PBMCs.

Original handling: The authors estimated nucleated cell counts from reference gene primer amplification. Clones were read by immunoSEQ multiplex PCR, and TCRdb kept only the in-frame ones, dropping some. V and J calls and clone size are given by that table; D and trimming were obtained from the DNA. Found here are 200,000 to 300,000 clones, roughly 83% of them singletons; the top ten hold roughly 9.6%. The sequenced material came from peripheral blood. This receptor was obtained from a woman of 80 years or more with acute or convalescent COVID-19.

The CDR3 protein is CASTEPPSGGPADTQYF. CDR3 DNA: TGTGCCAGCACCGAGCCCCCCAGCGGGGGGCCCGCAGATACGCAGTATTTT. The chain combines TRBV28 with TRBJ2-3; 9 bases agree with TRBD2. Germline V gene lookup returns CDR1 MDHEN and CDR2 SYDVKM. The CDR3 has 17 amino acids. Trimming cost V 7 bases and J 4 bases; bases outside gene matches: 15. Full variable domain (remainder filled in from reference TRBV28 and TRBJ2-3): DVKVTQSSRYLVKRTGEKVFLECVQDMDHENMFWYRQDPGLGLRLIYFSYDVKMKEKGDIPEGYSVSREKKERFSLILESASTNQTSMYLCASTEPPSGGPADTQYFGPGTRLTVL.